This T cell receptor (beta chain) came from a study of OX40 agonist ivuxolimab in advanced cancers. Regarding the study in general: The costimulatory receptor OX40 (CD134) was targeted by ivuxolimab, a fully human IgG2 agonistic monoclonal antibody. Intravenous ivuxolimab was administered to patients every 2 weeks at six dose levels: 0.01, 0.1, 0.3, 1.5, 3 and 10 mg/kg. Of the approximately 50 dose-escalation patients, hepatocellular carcinoma was present in around 20, melanoma in roughly 15, renal cell carcinoma in 9 and head and neck cancer in 9. A male proportion of around 83% and a mean age of roughly 58 years, ranging from 23 to 79, were recorded for the dose-escalation cohort. Prior anti-PD-1, anti-PD-L1 or anti-CTLA-4 therapy was permitted, and checkpoint inhibitors had been received by less than 45% of dose-escalation patients. Partial responses occurred in three dose-escalation patients: two with cutaneous melanoma and one with hepatocellular carcinoma. Peripheral TCRbeta sequencing was intended to test whether TCR sequence diversity was altered and clonal T-cell expansion was caused by ivuxolimab. The paper reports the monotherapy dose-escalation portion (N of about 56 patients) of the phase I ivuxolimab trial.

Patients with autoimmune disease history or receiving systemic immunosuppression were excluded from the trial. Peripheral blood for TCR sequencing was collected from all dose cohorts at baseline, on cycle 4 day 1, and on cycle 7 day 1. Samples were obtained from an open-label, multicenter, first-in-human phase I dose-escalation trial of ivuxolimab. Adults with locally advanced or metastatic melanoma, renal cell carcinoma, hepatocellular carcinoma or head and neck squamous cell carcinoma were enrolled in the trial. Before TCR sequencing, CD4+ and CD8+ T cells were separately sorted from peripheral blood. On this clone itself: This receptor's antigen is unknown. Qualities for individual bases were not recorded, and no much larger clone is one base off.

Genomic DNA was extracted from sorted cells for sequencing of the TCRbeta CDR3 region. The immunoSEQ Assay was used to sequence the TCRbeta CDR3 regions. TCRdb mirrors the immuneACCESS table, restricted to in-frame sequences. Some clones are absent from its copies; in checked studies, under half trace to an unresolved V gene, and the reason for the others is unknown. Within this sample are 75,000 to 100,000 clones, with roughly 90% of them counted one time only. Together, the top ten hold roughly 0.31% of the sample. Spanning cysteine to phenylalanine, the CDR3 consists of 14 amino acids. Only the CDR3 region is kept as DNA, spanning 42 bases read in frame from base 1. At the junction V is shortened by 5 bases and J by 7 bases; bases outside the gene matches: 7. The germline V gene supplies CDR1 SGHVS and CDR2 FQNEAQ. Study-wide conclusions, independent of this receptor: In the 0.1-3.0 mg/kg groups, partial responders were among the patients with the lowest normalized peripheral clonal expansion, particularly in CD8+ T cells. At doses from 0.1 to 3.0 mg/kg, clonal expansion was seen in both CD4+ and CD8+ blood T cells between baseline and week 6. After ivuxolimab, more expanded clones were found on average in CD8+ T cells than in CD4+ T cells. The antigen specificity of the clonally expanded peripheral T cells was not determined. Low levels of normalized T-cell clonal expansion were also seen in some patients who did not respond.

In this chain, TRBV7-8 is recombined with TRBJ2-1, with TRBD2 identical over 8 junction bases. The source is an adult with an advanced solid tumor such as melanoma, head and neck, liver or kidney cancer. The source material was CD4+ or CD8+ T cells sorted from blood, sampled in a trial of the OX40 agonist ivuxolimab. The CDR3 reads CASSPTGTRNEQFF. The DNA is as follows: TGTGCCAGCAGCCCCACCGGGACTAGGAATGAGCAGTTCTTC.